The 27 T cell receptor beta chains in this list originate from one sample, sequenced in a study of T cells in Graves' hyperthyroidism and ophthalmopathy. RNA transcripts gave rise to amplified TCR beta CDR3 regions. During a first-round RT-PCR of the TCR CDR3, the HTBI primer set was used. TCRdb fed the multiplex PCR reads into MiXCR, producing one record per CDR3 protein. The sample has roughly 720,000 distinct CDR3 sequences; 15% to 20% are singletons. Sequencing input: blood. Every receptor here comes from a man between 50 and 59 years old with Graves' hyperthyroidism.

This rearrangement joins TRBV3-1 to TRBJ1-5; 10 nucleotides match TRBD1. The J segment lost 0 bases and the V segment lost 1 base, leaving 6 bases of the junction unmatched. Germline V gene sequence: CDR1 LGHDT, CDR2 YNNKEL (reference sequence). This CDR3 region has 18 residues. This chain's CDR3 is CASSQGRDRGFSNQPQHF. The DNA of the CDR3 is TGTGCCAGCAGCCAAGGCCGGGACAGGGGTTTTAGCAATCAGCCCCAGCATTTT.

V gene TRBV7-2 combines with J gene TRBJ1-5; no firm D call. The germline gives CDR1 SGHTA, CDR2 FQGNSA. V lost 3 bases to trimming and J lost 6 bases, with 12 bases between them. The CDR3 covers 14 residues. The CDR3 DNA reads TGTGCCAGCAGCTTTGTACAGACCGGTCAGCCCCAGCATTTT. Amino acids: CASSFVQTGQPQHF.

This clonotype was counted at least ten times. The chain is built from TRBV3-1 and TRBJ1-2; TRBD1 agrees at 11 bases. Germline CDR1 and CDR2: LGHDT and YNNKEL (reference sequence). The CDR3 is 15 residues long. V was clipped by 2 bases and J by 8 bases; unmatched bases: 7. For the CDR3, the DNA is TGTGCCAGCAGCCAACACGGGACAGGGGGAGAGGGCTACACCTTC. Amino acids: CASSQHGTGGEGYTF.

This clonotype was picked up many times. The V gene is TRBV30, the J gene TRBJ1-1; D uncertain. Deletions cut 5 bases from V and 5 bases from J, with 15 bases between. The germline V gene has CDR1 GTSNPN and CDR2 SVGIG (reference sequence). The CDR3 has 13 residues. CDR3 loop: CAWDPGEWTEAFF. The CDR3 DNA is TGTGCCTGGGACCCCGGGGAATGGACTGAAGCTTTCTTT.

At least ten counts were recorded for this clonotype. The DNA of the CDR3 is TGTGCCAGCAGTTATTACTCAGGCTCCTCTGGAAACACCATATATTTT. As protein: CASSYYSGSSGNTIYF. The chain couples TRBV6-1 to TRBJ1-3; D gene uncertain. Trimming removed 5 bases at V and 0 bases at J, with 14 bases between. CDR1 is MNHNS and CDR2 is SASEGT in the germline V gene. The CDR3 loop spans 16 amino acids.

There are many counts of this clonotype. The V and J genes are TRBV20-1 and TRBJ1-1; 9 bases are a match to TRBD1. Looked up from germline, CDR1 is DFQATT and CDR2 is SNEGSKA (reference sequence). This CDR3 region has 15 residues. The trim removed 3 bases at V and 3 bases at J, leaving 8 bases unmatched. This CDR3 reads CSARAQGAWDTEAFF. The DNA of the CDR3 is TGCAGTGCTAGGGCACAGGGGGCTTGGGACACTGAAGCTTTCTTT.

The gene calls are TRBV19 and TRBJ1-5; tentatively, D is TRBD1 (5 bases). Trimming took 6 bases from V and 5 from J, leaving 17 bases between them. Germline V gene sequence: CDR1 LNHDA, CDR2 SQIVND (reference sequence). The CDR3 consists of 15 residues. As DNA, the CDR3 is TGTGCCAGTAGGAGCCGGGACGGAGGGGATCAGCCCCAGCATTTT. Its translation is CASRSRDGGDQPQHF.

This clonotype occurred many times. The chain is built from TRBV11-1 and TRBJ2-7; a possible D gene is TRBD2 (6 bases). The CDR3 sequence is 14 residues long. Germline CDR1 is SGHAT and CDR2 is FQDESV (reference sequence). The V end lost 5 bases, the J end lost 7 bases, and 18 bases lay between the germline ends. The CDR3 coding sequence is TGTGCCAGCAGCCTCGGGGGACCCCTGACGGAGCAGTACTTC. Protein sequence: CASSLGGPLTEQYF.

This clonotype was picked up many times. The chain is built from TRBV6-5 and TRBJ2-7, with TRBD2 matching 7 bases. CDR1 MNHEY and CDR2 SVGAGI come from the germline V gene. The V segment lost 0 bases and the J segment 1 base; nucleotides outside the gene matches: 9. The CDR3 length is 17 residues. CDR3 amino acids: CASSYSMPGLSSYEQYF. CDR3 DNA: TGTGCCAGCAGTTACTCGATGCCGGGACTATCGTCCTACGAGCAGTACTTC.

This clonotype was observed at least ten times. Written as DNA, the CDR3 is TGTGCCAGCAGTGAACTCGGCTCGGCGAGTAAAGAGACCCAGTACTTC. This gives the protein CASSELGSASKETQYF. This rearrangement joins TRBV6-1 to TRBJ2-5; D gene ambiguous. Trimming removed 2 bases at V and 3 bases at J, with 16 bases between. Germline V gene data show CDR1 as MNHNS and CDR2 as SASEGT. This CDR3 has 16 amino acids.

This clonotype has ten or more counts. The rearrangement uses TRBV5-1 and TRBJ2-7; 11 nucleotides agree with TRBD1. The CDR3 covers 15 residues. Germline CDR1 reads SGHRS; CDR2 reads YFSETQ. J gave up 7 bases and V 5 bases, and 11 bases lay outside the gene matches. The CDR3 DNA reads TGCGCCAGCAGGCTCGGGACAGGGGGGTCTGGTGAGCAGTACTTC. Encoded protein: CASRLGTGGSGEQYF.

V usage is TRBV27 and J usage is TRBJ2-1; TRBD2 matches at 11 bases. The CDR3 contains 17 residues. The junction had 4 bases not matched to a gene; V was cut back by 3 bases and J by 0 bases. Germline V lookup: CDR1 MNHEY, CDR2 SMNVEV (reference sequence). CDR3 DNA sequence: TGTGCCAGCAGTTTGCTAGCGGGAGGTATCTCCTACAATGAGCAGTTCTTC. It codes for CASSLLAGGISYNEQFF.

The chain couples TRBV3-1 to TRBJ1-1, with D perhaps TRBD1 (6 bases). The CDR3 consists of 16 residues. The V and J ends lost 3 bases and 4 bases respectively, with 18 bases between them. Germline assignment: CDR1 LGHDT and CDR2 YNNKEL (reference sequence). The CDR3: CASSQGIGGAATEAFF. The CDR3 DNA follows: TGTGCCAGCAGCCAGGGGATTGGGGGGGCGGCCACTGAAGCTTTCTTT.

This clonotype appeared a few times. This CDR3 reads CAWSSRRDQGAFF. The CDR3 region has the DNA TGTGCCTGGAGTTCCCGAAGGGACCAGGGAGCTTTCTTT. The V gene is TRBV30, the J gene TRBJ1-1, with a possible D match to TRBD1 (5 bases). This CDR3 contains 13 residues. Germline CDR1 GTSNPN, CDR2 SVGIG (reference sequence). V lost 2 bases and J 10 bases, leaving 17 bases between the germline ends.

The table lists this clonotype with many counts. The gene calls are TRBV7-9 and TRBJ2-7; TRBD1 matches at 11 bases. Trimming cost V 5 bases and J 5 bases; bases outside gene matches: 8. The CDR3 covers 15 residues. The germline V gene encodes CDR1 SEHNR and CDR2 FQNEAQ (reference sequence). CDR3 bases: TGTGCCAGCAGCCCCCGGGACAGGGGGTTTGACGAGCAGTACTTC. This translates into CASSPRDRGFDEQYF.

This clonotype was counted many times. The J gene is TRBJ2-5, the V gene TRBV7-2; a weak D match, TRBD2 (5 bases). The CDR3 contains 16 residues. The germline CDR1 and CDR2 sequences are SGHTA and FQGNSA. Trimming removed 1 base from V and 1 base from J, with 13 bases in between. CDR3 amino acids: CASSLGGGPPQETQYF. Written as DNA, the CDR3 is TGTGCCAGCAGCTTAGGTGGAGGTCCCCCCCAAGAGACCCAGTACTTC. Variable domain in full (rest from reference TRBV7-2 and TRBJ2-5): GAGVSQSPSNKVTEKGKDVELRCDPISGHTALYWYRQSLGQGLEFLIYFQGNSAPDKSGLPSDRFSAERTGGSVSTLTIQRTQQEDSAVYLCASSLGGGPPQETQYFGPGTRLLVL.

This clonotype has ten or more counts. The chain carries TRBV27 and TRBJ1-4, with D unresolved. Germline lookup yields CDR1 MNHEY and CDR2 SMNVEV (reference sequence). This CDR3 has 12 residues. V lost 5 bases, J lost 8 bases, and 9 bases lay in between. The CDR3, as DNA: TGTGCCAGCAGTCACCCCCGGGAAAAACTGTTTTTT. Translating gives CASSHPREKLFF.

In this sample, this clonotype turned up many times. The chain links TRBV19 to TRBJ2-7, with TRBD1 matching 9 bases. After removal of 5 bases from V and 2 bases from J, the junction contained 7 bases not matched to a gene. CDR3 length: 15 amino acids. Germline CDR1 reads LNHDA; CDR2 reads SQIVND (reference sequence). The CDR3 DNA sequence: TGTGCCAGTAGTTTCCAGGGACAGGGAACCTACGAGCAGTACTTC. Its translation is CASSFQGQGTYEQYF.

CDR3 region: CASSLSPLLYIQYF. CDR3 nucleotide sequence: TGTGCCAGCAGTTTATCCCCCCTCTTGTACATTCAGTACTTC. The chain links TRBV28 to TRBJ2-4; D is unresolved. The CDR3 loop spans 14 amino acids. CDR1 MDHEN and CDR2 SYDVKM come from the germline V gene. Trimming stripped 1 base from V and 8 bases from J, with 12 bases between.

The CDR3 nucleotides read TGTGCCAGTGCTCAGGGGGTACATCAGCCCCAGCATTTT. This gives the protein CASAQGVHQPQHF. V usage is TRBV19 and J usage is TRBJ1-5; the match to TRBD1 covers 7 bases. This CDR3 is 13 amino acids long. Per germline, CDR1 LNHDA and CDR2 SQIVND (reference sequence). V lost 8 bases, J lost 5 bases, and 6 bases stayed unmatched. Variable domain in full (rest from reference TRBV19 and TRBJ1-5): DGGITQSPKYLFRKEGQNVTLSCEQNLNHDAMYWYRQDPGQGLRLIYYSQIVNDFQKGDIAEGYSVSREKKESFPLTVTSAQKNPTAFYLCASAQGVHQPQHFGDGTRLSIL.

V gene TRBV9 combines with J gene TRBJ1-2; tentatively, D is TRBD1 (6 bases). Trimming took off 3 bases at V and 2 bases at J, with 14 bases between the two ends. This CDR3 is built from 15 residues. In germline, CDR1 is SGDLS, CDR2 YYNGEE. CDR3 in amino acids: CASSGPRQENYGYTF. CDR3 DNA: TGTGCCAGCAGCGGACCCCGACAGGAGAACTATGGCTACACCTTC.

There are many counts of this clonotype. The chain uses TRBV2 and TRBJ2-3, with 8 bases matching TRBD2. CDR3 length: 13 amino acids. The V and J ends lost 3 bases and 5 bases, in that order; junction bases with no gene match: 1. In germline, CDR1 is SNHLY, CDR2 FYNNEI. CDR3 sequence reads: CASSELAGDTQYF. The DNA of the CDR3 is TGTGCCAGCAGTGAGCTAGCGGGAGATACGCAGTATTTT.

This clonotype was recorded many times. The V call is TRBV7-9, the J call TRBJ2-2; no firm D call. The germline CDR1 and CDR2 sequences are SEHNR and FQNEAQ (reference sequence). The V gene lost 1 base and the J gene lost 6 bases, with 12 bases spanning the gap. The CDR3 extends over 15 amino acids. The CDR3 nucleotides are TGTGCCAGCAGCTTAGAATATCCCGTGGCCGGGGAGCTGTTTTTT. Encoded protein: CASSLEYPVAGELFF.

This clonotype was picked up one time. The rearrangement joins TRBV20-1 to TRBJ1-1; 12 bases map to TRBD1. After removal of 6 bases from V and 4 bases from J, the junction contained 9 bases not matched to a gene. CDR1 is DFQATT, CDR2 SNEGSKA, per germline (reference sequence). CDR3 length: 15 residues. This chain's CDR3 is CSAGTGGSISTEAFF. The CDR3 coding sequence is TGCAGTGCGGGGACAGGGGGCTCGATTAGCACTGAAGCTTTCTTT.

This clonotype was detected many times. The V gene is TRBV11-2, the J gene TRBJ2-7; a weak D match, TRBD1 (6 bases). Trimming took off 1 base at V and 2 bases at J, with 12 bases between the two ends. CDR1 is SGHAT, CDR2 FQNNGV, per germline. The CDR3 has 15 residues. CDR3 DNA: TGTGCCAGCAGCTTAGCCAGGGGATTGGCCTACGAGCAGTACTTC. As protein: CASSLARGLAYEQYF.

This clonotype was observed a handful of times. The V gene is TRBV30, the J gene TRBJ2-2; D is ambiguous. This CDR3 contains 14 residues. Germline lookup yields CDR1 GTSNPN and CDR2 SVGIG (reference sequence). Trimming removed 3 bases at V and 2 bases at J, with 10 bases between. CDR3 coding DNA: TGTGCCTGGAGACCGGGCCCCAACACCGGGGAGCTGTTTTTT. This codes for CAWRPGPNTGELFF. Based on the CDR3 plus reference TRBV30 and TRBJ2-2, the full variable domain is SQTIHQWPATLVQPVGSPLSLECTVEGTSNPNLYWYRQAAGRGLQLLFYSVGIGQISSEVPQNLSASRPQDRQFILSSKKLLLSDSGFYLCAWRPGPNTGELFFGEGSRLTVL.

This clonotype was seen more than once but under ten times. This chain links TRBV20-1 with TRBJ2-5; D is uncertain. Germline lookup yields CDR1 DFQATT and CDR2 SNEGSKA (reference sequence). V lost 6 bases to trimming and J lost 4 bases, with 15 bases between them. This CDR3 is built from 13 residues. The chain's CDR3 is CSAHRKGRETQYF. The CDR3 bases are TGCAGTGCCCACCGGAAGGGAAGAGAGACCCAGTACTTC.